This T cell receptor (beta chain) emerged from a study of long-term antiretroviral therapy in people with HIV. Overall study findings and caveats: Spans of CDR3 length were tighter for HIV repertoires than for controls.

The V gene end was trimmed by 3 bases and the J gene end by 6 bases; junction bases not matched to a gene: 10. This CDR3 is built from 17 residues. Assay version v3.0 of immunoSEQ was used, and it was run at survey level. Sequenced by immunoSEQ multiplex PCR; TCRdb stores in-frame clones only, minus some. In the table there are approximately 23,000 clones, about 86% of which are singletons. Turning to this clone: Its specificity is not known.

This receptor was taken from a middle-aged man with HIV. The sample consisted of unsorted PBMCs, taken approximately 2.6 years after starting antiretroviral therapy. This chain connects TRBV23-1 to TRBJ2-2; 10 nucleotides match TRBD1. TRBV23-1 is known as an ORF, though its function is uncertain. The CDR3 DNA reads as TGCGCCAGCAGTCACAGAACCGGGACAGGGGATGCCGGGGAGCTGTTTTTT. Its translation: CASSHRTGTGDAGELFF.